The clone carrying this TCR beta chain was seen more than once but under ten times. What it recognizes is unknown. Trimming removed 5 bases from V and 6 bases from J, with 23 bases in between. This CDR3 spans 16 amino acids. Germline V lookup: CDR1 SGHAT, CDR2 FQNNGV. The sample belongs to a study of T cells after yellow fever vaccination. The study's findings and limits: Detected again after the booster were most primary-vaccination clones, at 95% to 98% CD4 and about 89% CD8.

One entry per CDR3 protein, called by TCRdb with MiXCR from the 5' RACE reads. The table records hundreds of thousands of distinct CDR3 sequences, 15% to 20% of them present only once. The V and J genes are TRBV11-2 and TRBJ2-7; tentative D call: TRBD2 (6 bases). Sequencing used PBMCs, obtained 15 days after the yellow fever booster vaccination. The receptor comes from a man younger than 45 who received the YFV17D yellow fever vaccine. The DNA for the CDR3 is TGTGCCAGCAGCGGCACCCTAGCGACGGGCTCGGTCGAGCAGTACTTC. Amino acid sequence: CASSGTLATGSVEQYF.